The present entry profiles one T cell receptor beta chain with its context. This entry is derived from a study of blood T cell repertoires in COVID-19. Overall study context: Donors in the United States, Italy and Spain gave samples during acute or convalescent COVID-19. From T cells, B-cell-depleted T cells, or PBMCs came the material, which was cDNA or gDNA.

How the authors handled the data: Using reference gene primer amplification, nucleated cell counts were estimated. Clones were sequenced by immunoSEQ multiplex PCR, and TCRdb holds only the in-frame ones, with some missing. V, J and clone size are taken as reported in that table, and D and trimming were inferred from the DNA itself. This repertoire shows 15,000 to 20,000 clones, approximately 80% found once; its top ten account for around a fifth. The sequence came from a man aged 55 to 70 with active or convalescent COVID-19. The specimen was peripheral blood.

The CDR3: CASSEGGFGTGTDEQYF. CDR3 nucleotides: TGTGCCAGCAGTGAAGGGGGTTTCGGGACAGGGACCGACGAGCAGTACTTC. The rearrangement links TRBV2 to TRBJ2-7; 9 nucleotides agree with TRBD1. The junction had 12 bases not matched to a gene; V was cut back by 1 base and J by 5 bases. Germline lookup yields CDR1 SNHLY and CDR2 FYNNEI. CDR3 length: 17 residues.